This T cell receptor beta chain emerged from a study of T-cell memory formation after mild COVID-19. The study's findings and limits: Still unconfirmed is whether the second-wave clones peaking on day 37 recognized SARS-CoV-2. Those CD4+ clones that contracted were mainly in CM and EM (CD8+ ones in EMRA).

This clonotype turned up a few times. Antigen specificity is unknown. The CDR3 contains 15 residues. J gave up 1 base and V 6 bases, and 7 bases lay outside the gene matches. Germline lookup yields CDR1 MNHNS and CDR2 SASEGT. It was 5'RACE with constant-segment primers that produced the TCR alpha and TCR beta cDNA libraries, which carried sample barcodes and UMIs. TCRdb fed the 5' RACE reads into MiXCR, producing one record per CDR3 protein. Among roughly 130,000 distinct CDR3 sequences listed, about 6.5% were seen once. The chain is built from TRBV6-1 and TRBJ1-1, with 8 positions matching TRBD1. Sequencing was performed on PBMCs or a T cell subset sorted from them (not recorded which). This TCR was sampled from an adult woman who had mild COVID-19 (a few samples of this study predate the infection). Cell type and time point are not known. This CDR3 is CASRPGQGKNTEAFF. The CDR3 nucleotides are TGTGCCAGCAGACCCGGACAGGGAAAGAACACTGAAGCTTTCTTT.